This TCR beta chain was found in a study of shared clonotypes between healthy human individuals. Turning to the study itself: There were three CD4 naive, three CD4 memory, two CD8 naive and one CD8 memory plates per donor.

This clone was counted a few times. Nashville, Tennessee was home to all donors, each a Caucasian adult. V lost 3 bases and J lost 2, with 15 bases in between. The CDR3 sequence is 16 residues long. Germline V gene lookup returns CDR1 SGHAT and CDR2 FQNNGV. Produced via immunoSEQ multiplex PCR; TCRdb's table is partial and in-frame only. The table includes about 680,000 clones, about 74% detected once. This sequence joins TRBV11-2 and TRBJ2-3; D gene ambiguous. This TCR was recovered from a young woman in good health. Sequenced input: memory CD4+ T cells sorted from blood. Subset: CD45RA-negative fraction. The CDR3 nucleotides read TGTGCCAGCAGCTTTTCATTGGCTGGAATCACAGATACGCAGTATTTT. It encodes CASSFSLAGITDTQYF. The full variable domain, rest sourced from reference TRBV11-2 and TRBJ2-3, is EAGVAQSPRYKIIEKRQSVAFWCNPISGHATLYWYQQILGQGPKLLIQFQNNGVVDDSQLPKDRFSAERLKGVDSTLKIQPAKLEDSAVYLCASSFSLAGITDTQYFGPGTRLTVL.